Presented here are 7 T cell receptor beta chains from one specimen sequenced in a study of T cells in Graves' hyperthyroidism and ophthalmopathy (dated by TCRdb to between 2018 and 2021). The protocol used for the library was multiplex PCR. Data came from an Illumina HiSeq 2000. The TCR beta CDR3 regions were amplified from the RNA transcripts. The TCR CDR3 was subjected to a first round of RT-PCR using the HTBI primer set and the Qiagen OneStep RT-PCR kit. The public reads were run again by TCRdb, first through fastp at Q25 and then through MiXCR, and only productive beta chains were kept. When rows share a CDR3 protein, they turn into one entry using the most common DNA and genes. Here the sample has some 650,000 distinct CDR3 sequences; more than 15% occur a single time. The biggest ten clones account for under 3.5% of the sample. Sequencing was performed on blood. Receptors originate from a woman aged 40 to 50 with Graves' ophthalmopathy.

The chain recombines TRBV6-2 or TRBV6-3 with TRBJ2-3; D is possibly TRBD1 or TRBD2 (5 bases each). The CDR3 has 15 residues. Between the trimmed V and J ends, which lost 2 bases and 4 bases, there was a span of 13 bases. CDR1 and CDR2 (germline): MNHEY, SVGEGT. The CDR3 DNA sequence: TGTGCCAGCAGTTACGGGGACCACCCGGCAGATACGCAGTATTTT. Translation: CASSYGDHPADTQYF.

The chain joins TRBV9 to TRBJ2-1, with 12 positions matching TRBD2. The CDR3 sequence is 19 residues long. The germline V gene encodes CDR1 SGDLS and CDR2 YYNGEE. V lost 0 bases to trimming and J lost 8 bases; unmatched junction nucleotides: 15. CDR3 residues: CASSVGLAGGDTTFDEQFF. The CDR3 nucleotides are TGTGCCAGCAGCGTAGGGCTAGCGGGAGGGGATACTACATTCGATGAGCAGTTCTTC.

The CDR3 is CASSQDAGFDSRTDTQYF. CDR3 DNA: TGTGCCAGCAGCCAAGATGCTGGGTTTGACTCACGCACAGATACGCAGTATTTT. The genes are TRBV3-1 and TRBJ2-3; D gene unclear. The CDR3 runs 18 residues. CDR1 is LGHDT and CDR2 is YNNKEL in the germline V gene (reference sequence). Trimming removed 0 bases from V and 1 base from J, with 17 bases in between.

This clonotype was seen repeatedly, ten times or more. The rearrangement links TRBV11-3 to TRBJ2-4; possible D gene TRBD2, 7 bases. CDR3 length equals 15 residues. The germline V gene has CDR1 SGHNT and CDR2 YENEEA. V was trimmed by 10 bases and J by 2 bases, leaving 18 bases between them. Written as DNA, the CDR3 is TGTGCCATCCCCGGGGGGCTGGATACCAAAAACATTCAGTACTTC. Translated: CAIPGGLDTKNIQYF.

This clonotype has at least ten counts. The chain recombines TRBV11-2 with TRBJ2-2; TRBD2 aligns across 11 bases. The CDR3 contains 17 residues. Germline assignment: CDR1 SGHAT and CDR2 FQNNGV. After removal of 7 bases from V and 7 bases from J, the junction contained 14 bases not matched to a gene. The CDR3 DNA sequence: TGTGCCAGCATCGGCACTACTAGCGGGGGAGTGAGCGGGGAGCTGTTTTTT. It specifies CASIGTTSGGVSGELFF.

The chain carries TRBV12-3 or TRBV12-4 and TRBJ2-6, with 9 bases fitting TRBD2. CDR3 length equals 16 residues. With V trimmed by 6 bases and J by 2 bases, 5 bases remained unmatched. The CDR3 DNA follows: TGTGCCAGCAGCCATAGCGGGGGTACTGGGGCCAACGTCCTGACTTTC. Protein sequence: CASSHSGGTGANVLTF.

This clonotype occurred a few times. The V gene is TRBV9, the J gene TRBJ1-2; D gene ambiguous. CDR3 size: 13 residues. Between the trimmed V and J ends, which lost 1 base and 6 bases, there was a span of 10 bases. In germline, CDR1 is SGDLS, CDR2 YYNGEE. This chain's CDR3 is CASSVSKPHGYTF. As DNA, the CDR3 is TGTGCCAGCAGCGTATCCAAACCCCATGGCTACACCTTC.